The T cell receptor (beta chain) described here comes from a study of T cell responses to AZD1222 COVID-19 vaccine. From germline, CDR1 is SGDLS and CDR2 YYNGEE. The CDR3 is made up of 15 amino acids. Trimming shortened V by 0 bases and J by 4 bases, and 10 bases separated the two germline ends. Here immunoSEQ multiplex PCR was the method, and the copy in TCRdb shows in-frame clones only, minus some. This sample yields roughly 130,000 clones, of which more than 85% are seen a single time; over 4% belongs to the top ten. Details on this clone: Antigen unknown.

Findings of the study overall: Baseline seropositives among AZD1222 recipients totaled only six. There were repertoire samples only from the period after the peak T cell response.

Material: peripheral blood, obtained 28 days after the second AZD1222 dose. The genes are TRBV9 and TRBJ2-2; D is undetermined. The sequence was collected from an adult who received the AZD1222 COVID-19 vaccine. The CDR3 is CASSVEQPGTGELFF. The CDR3 DNA reads as TGTGCCAGCAGCGTAGAACAGCCGGGCACCGGGGAGCTGTTTTTT. Full variable domain (outside the CDR3, taken from reference TRBV9 and TRBJ2-2): DSGVTQTPKHLITATGQRVTLRCSPRSGDLSVYWYQQSLDQGLQFLIQYYNGEERAKGNILERFSAQQFPDLHSELNLSSLELGDSALYFCASSVEQPGTGELFFGEGSRLTVL.